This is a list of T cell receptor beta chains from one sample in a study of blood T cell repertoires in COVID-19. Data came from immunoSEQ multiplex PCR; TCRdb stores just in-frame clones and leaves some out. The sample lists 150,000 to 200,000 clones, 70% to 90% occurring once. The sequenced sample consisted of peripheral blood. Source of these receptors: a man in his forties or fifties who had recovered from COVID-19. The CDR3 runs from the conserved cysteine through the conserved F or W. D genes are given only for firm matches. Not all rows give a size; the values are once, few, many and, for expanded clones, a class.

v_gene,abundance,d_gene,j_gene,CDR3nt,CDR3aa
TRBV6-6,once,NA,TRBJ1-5,TGTGCCAGCAGTTACGCCCGACAGGGCAATCAGCCCCAGCATTTT,CASSYARQGNQPQHF
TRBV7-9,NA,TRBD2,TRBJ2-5,TGTGCCAGCAGCTACGGACTAATCGGGGGGAAAATACTAAAAGAGACCCAGTACTTC,CASSYGLIGGKILKETQYF
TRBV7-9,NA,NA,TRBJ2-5,TGTGCCAGCAGCTTAGGAGGCCAAGAGACCCAGTACTTC,CASSLGGQETQYF
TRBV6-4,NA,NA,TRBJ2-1,TGTGCCAGCAGTGACTGGGATCCCAGCGGTTCCTACAATGAGCAGTTCTTC,CASSDWDPSGSYNEQFF
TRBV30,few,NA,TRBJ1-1,TGTGCCTGGAGTGTACAGGCGAACACTGAAGCTTTCTTT,CAWSVQANTEAFF
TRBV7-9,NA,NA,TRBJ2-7,TGTGCCAGCAGCCTTACACAGGCTTCCTACGAGCAGTACTTC,CASSLTQASYEQYF
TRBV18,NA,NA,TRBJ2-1,TGTGCCAGCTCACCCACCAACAAGGAGCAGTTCTTC,CASSPTNKEQFF
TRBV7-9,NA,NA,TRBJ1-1,TGTGCCAGCAGCCCCCGAACCCACAGGGATAACACTGAAGCTTTCTTT,CASSPRTHRDNTEAFF
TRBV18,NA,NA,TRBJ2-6,TGTGCCAGCTCACTACTCCGGGTCCCCAGCTCCCAACCTGGGGCCAACGTCCTGACTTTC,CASSLLRVPSSQPGANVLTF
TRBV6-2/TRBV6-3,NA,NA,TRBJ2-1,TGTGCCAGCAGTTACTTAGCAGCGAGCCTCTACAATGAGCAGTTCTTC,CASSYLAASLYNEQFF
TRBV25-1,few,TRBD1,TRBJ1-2,TGTGCCAGCAGTCGCAGTGCCGGGACAGGATTATATGGCTACACCTTC,CASSRSAGTGLYGYTF
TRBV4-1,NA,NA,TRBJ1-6,TGCGCCAGCAGCCAGGCCACTCAGGGCTCCTATAATTCACCCCTCCACTTT,CASSQATQGSYNSPLHF
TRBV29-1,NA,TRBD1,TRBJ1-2,TGCAGCGTTGAAGCAGGGGGAAACGGCTACACCTTC,CSVEAGGNGYTF
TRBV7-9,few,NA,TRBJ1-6,TGTGCCAGCAGCCACCCCCTAGACAGTGTCCGCTCACCCCTCCACTTT,CASSHPLDSVRSPLHF
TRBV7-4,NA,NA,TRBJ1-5,TGTGCCAGCAGCTCCGACCGGGACACTAAAAATCAGCCCCAGCATTTT,CASSSDRDTKNQPQHF
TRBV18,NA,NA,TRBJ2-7,TGTGCCAGCTCCTGGGACACGGGACGGGGCGAGCAGTACTTC,CASSWDTGRGEQYF
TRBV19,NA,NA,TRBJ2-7,TGTGCCAGTAGTATAGGGCACCAGGGCAGCTCCTACGAGCAGTACTTC,CASSIGHQGSSYEQYF
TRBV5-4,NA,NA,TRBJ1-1,TGTGCCAGCAGCTTGGAGCTAGTGAACACTGAAGCTTTCTTT,CASSLELVNTEAFF
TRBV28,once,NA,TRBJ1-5,TGTGCCAGCAGTTTACGGGGCAGGGGAGATCAGCCCCAGCATTTT,CASSLRGRGDQPQHF
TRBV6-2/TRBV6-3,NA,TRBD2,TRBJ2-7,TGTGCCAGCAGCCAAGGCGGGAGCTCCTACGAGCAGTACTTC,CASSQGGSSYEQYF
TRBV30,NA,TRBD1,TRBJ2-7,TGTGCCTGGAGGGATGTGGTTTGGGACAGGGTAAGCCCCTACGAGCAGTACTTC,CAWRDVVWDRVSPYEQYF
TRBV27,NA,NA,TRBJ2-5,TGTGCCAGCAGTTTTAGCGGAGAAGAGACCCAGTACTTC,CASSFSGEETQYF
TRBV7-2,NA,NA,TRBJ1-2,TGTGCCAGCAGCAACTTCGGGTCTAACTATGGCTACACCTTC,CASSNFGSNYGYTF
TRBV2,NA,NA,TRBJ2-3,TGTGCCAGCCTTACAGATACGCAGTATTTT,CASLTDTQYF
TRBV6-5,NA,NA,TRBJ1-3,TGTGCCAGCAGTTACGGCAGACTATCTGGAAACACCATATATTTT,CASSYGRLSGNTIYF
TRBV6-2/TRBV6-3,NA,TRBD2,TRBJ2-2,TGTGCCAGCAGTTACTCGGGACTAGCGGCCGGGGAGCTGTTTTTT,CASSYSGLAAGELFF
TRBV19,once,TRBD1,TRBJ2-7,TGTGCCAGTAGACCACCGGGACAGGGGGCGAACGAGCAGTACTTC,CASRPPGQGANEQYF
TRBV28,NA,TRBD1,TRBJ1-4,TGTGCCAGCAGTTTATTCGGGACAGGTTTCAATGAAAAACTGTTTTTT,CASSLFGTGFNEKLFF
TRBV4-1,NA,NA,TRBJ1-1,TGCGCCAGCAGCCCTAGACTGAACACTGAAGCTTTCTTT,CASSPRLNTEAFF